The 30 T cell receptor beta chains presented below share a single source sample, sequenced in a study of blood T cell repertoires in COVID-19. TCRdb's copy holds only in-frame clones and misses some; the assay was immunoSEQ multiplex PCR. The sample has roughly 230,000 clones; more than 75% are singletons. Sequencing was performed on peripheral blood. The receptors shown here come from a man aged 35-49 years with acute or convalescent COVID-19.

The gene calls are TRBV5-6 and TRBJ2-1; 9 bases fit TRBD1. Looked up from germline, CDR1 is SGHDT and CDR2 is YYEEEE. The CDR3 consists of 15 residues. Trimming took 4 bases from V and 4 from J; bases not matched to a gene: 6. The CDR3 protein is CASSAGTGLYNEQFF. The CDR3 bases are TGTGCCAGCAGCGCCGGGACAGGGTTGTACAATGAGCAGTTCTTC.

V gene TRBV6-1 combines with J gene TRBJ1-2; D might be TRBD1 (6 bases). There are 16 residues in the CDR3. The V gene's germline CDR1 is MNHNS and CDR2 SASEGT. Trimming removed 4 bases from V and 4 bases from J, with 19 bases in between. CDR3 region: CASSAEILQGFYGYTF. The CDR3 DNA reads as TGTGCCAGCAGTGCGGAGATTCTCCAGGGGTTCTATGGCTACACCTTC.

CDR3 sequence: CASSPDRLRQPQHF. CDR3 DNA: TGTGCCAGCAGTCCGGACAGGCTACGCCAGCCCCAGCATTTT. The chain uses TRBV6-5 and TRBJ1-5; 7 positions agree with TRBD1. The CDR3 has 14 residues. J gave up 7 bases and V 5 bases, and 8 bases lay outside the gene matches. Germline CDR1 and CDR2: MNHEY and SVGAGI.

The chain links TRBV4-3 to TRBJ1-4; D unclear. The V gene lost 1 base and the J gene lost 6 bases, with 15 bases spanning the gap. This CDR3 is 16 amino acids long. CDR1 LGHNA and CDR2 YSLEER come from the germline V gene. The CDR3 reads CASSQAPGERYEKLFF. The CDR3 region has the DNA TGCGCCAGCAGCCAAGCCCCCGGGGAGCGATATGAAAAACTGTTTTTT.

This clone was recorded a few times. The genes are TRBV24-1 and TRBJ1-5; 9 bases fit TRBD1. CDR1 and CDR2 from the germline V gene are KGHDR and SFDVKD. This CDR3 comprises 15 residues. V was clipped by 3 bases and J by 5 bases; unmatched bases: 4. The CDR3 coding sequence is TGTGCCACCAGTGATCCCACAGGGGGCGATCAGCCCCAGCATTTT. Translating it yields CATSDPTGGDQPQHF.

This clone was recorded a few times. The CDR3 loop reads CASNYRVGNGYTF. DNA of the CDR3: TGTGCCAGCAACTACAGGGTTGGCAATGGCTACACCTTC. The chain uses TRBV28 and TRBJ1-2; a weak D match, TRBD1 (6 bases). CDR3 length: 13 amino acids. Trimming took off 7 bases at V and 6 bases at J, with 15 bases between the two ends. Germline values: CDR1 MDHEN, CDR2 SYDVKM.

V and J are TRBV29-1 and TRBJ1-2, with D perhaps matching TRBD1 (6 bases). Per the germline V gene, CDR1 is SQVTM and CDR2 is ANQGSEA. V lost 7 bases, J lost 10 bases, and 25 bases lay in between. This CDR3 is 14 amino acids long. The DNA of the CDR3 is TGCAGCGCCCAGGAGATAACAGGGCTATTAATCTACACCTTC. Its protein product is CSAQEITGLLIYTF. Supplemented by reference TRBV29-1 and TRBJ1-2, the full variable domain reads SAVISQKPSRDICQRGTSLTIQCQVDSQVTMMFWYRQQPGQSLTLIATANQGSEATYESGFVIDKFPISRPNLTFSTLTVSNMSPEDSSIYLCSAQEITGLLIYTFGSGTRLTVV.

The V gene is TRBV4-3, the J gene TRBJ1-4; 7 bases are shared with TRBD1. There are 15 residues in the CDR3. Trimming took 1 base from V and 7 from J; bases not matched to a gene: 6. CDR1 and CDR2 (germline): LGHNA, YSLEER. The CDR3 nucleotides are TGCGCCAGCAGCCAAGCTTTCGGGACAGCTGAAAAACTGTTTTTT. It specifies CASSQAFGTAEKLFF.

This clone was recorded once. The V call is TRBV11-1, the J call TRBJ2-1, with D possibly being TRBD2 (6 bases). V was shortened by 5 bases and J by 8 bases, with 16 bases between the two germline ends. The CDR3 consists of 14 residues. The germline CDR1 and CDR2 sequences are SGHAT and FQDESV (reference sequence). This CDR3 reads CASSQEGIGDEQFF. The CDR3 DNA is TGTGCCAGCAGCCAGGAGGGGATCGGGGATGAGCAGTTCTTC.

The chain carries TRBV19 and TRBJ2-2; a weak D match, TRBD2 (5 bases). CDR3 size: 15 residues. Germline-derived CDR1 and CDR2 are LNHDA and SQIVND (reference sequence). V was clipped by 3 bases and J by 1 base, with 9 bases between them. The DNA for the CDR3 is TGTGCCAGTAGTATTTGGGGAGAGAACACCGGGGAGCTGTTTTTT. It translates to CASSIWGENTGELFF.

The chain employs TRBV7-3 and TRBJ1-2; D not resolved. Germline values: CDR1 SGHTA, CDR2 FQGTGA. The CDR3 consists of 15 residues. V shed 0 bases and J shed 0 bases, with 8 bases lying between them. The CDR3 spells CASSLTGSSNYGYTF. CDR3 in DNA: TGTGCCAGCAGCTTAACGGGGAGTTCTAACTATGGCTACACCTTC.

V and J are TRBV28 and TRBJ2-5; a weak D match, TRBD1 (6 bases). CDR1 MDHEN and CDR2 SYDVKM come from the germline V gene. CDR3 length: 13 residues. V gave up 5 bases and J gave up 5 bases, with 12 bases separating them. The CDR3 sequence: CASSLQGRETQYF. Written as DNA, the CDR3 is TGTGCCAGCAGTCTACAGGGTCGGGAGACCCAGTACTTC.

The V gene is TRBV5-6, the J gene TRBJ1-1; the D gene is possibly TRBD1 (5 bases). The CDR3 sequence is 12 residues long. The V gene lost 1 base and the J gene lost 6 bases, with 7 bases spanning the gap. The germline gives CDR1 SGHDT, CDR2 YYEEEE. The CDR3 sequence: CASSLSGPEAFF. The CDR3 DNA follows: TGTGCCAGCAGCTTGTCAGGGCCTGAAGCTTTCTTT.

This clone was recorded at least ten times. The V gene is TRBV4-1, the J gene TRBJ1-1; D unresolved. V was cut by 0 bases and J by 1 base, with 6 bases left in between. Germline V gives CDR1 MGHRA, CDR2 YSYEKL. The CDR3 extends over 14 amino acids. The CDR3 nucleotides read TGCGCCAGCAGCCAAGATCGGGGGAACACTGAAGCTTTCTTT. This sequence encodes CASSQDRGNTEAFF.

The rearrangement uses TRBV30 and TRBJ2-3; D is perhaps TRBD2 (5 bases). The germline V gene encodes CDR1 GTSNPN and CDR2 SVGIG (reference sequence). The CDR3 spans 14 residues. Trimming removed 8 bases from V and 1 base from J, with 16 bases in between. The chain's CDR3 is CARRTHGGTDTQYF. The CDR3 coding sequence is TGTGCCAGGCGGACTCATGGGGGCACAGATACGCAGTATTTT.

This sequence joins TRBV27 and TRBJ2-1; weak D call: TRBD2 (6 bases). In germline, CDR1 is MNHEY, CDR2 SMNVEV (reference sequence). V dropped 5 bases and J dropped 5 bases, with 13 bases sitting between them. This CDR3 spans 14 amino acids. The chain's CDR3 is CASSPGLGHNEQFF. The CDR3 nucleotides are TGTGCCAGCAGTCCGGGACTGGGCCACAATGAGCAGTTCTTC.

This chain connects TRBV2 to TRBJ1-3, with 7 bases matching TRBD1. After removal of 4 bases from V and 1 base from J, the junction contained 4 bases not matched to a gene. Germline CDR1 and CDR2: SNHLY and FYNNEI. This CDR3 comprises 15 residues. CDR3 DNA sequence: TGTGCCAGCAGTGTTGCCAGGGGGTCTGGAAACACCATATATTTT. Protein sequence: CASSVARGSGNTIYF.

The chain is built from TRBV30 and TRBJ1-2; D not certain. The CDR3 totals 13 residues. V was pared by 3 bases and J by 4 bases, with 12 bases between. Germline V CDR1 and CDR2: GTSNPN, SVGIG (reference sequence). The DNA for the CDR3 is TGTGCCTGGAGAACCGGGGTCGTCTATGGCTACACCTTC. As protein: CAWRTGVVYGYTF.

The chain joins TRBV2 to TRBJ1-2; weak D call: TRBD1 (5 bases). Germline V gene data show CDR1 as SNHLY and CDR2 as FYNNEI. The CDR3 has 12 amino acids. V was trimmed by 0 bases and J by 11 bases, leaving 10 bases between them. CDR3 in amino acids: CASSEAGGRYTF. The CDR3 region has the DNA TGTGCCAGCAGTGAAGCGGGGGGAAGGTACACCTTC.

As to this clone: Distinct nucleotide sequences in the sample also encode this CDR3. The CDR3 sequence: CAWSGVFEAFF. The CDR3 DNA reads TGTGCCTGGTCGGGGGTTTTTGAAGCTTTCTTT. This rearrangement joins TRBV30 to TRBJ1-1; possible D gene TRBD1, 5 bases. This CDR3 has 11 residues. Germline V lookup: CDR1 GTSNPN, CDR2 SVGIG (reference sequence). V lost 5 bases and J lost 7, with 11 bases in between.

The rearrangement joins TRBV18 to TRBJ2-4; D is unresolved. The length of the CDR3 is 14 residues. CDR1 and CDR2 from the germline V gene are KGHSH and LQKENI. V was shortened by 3 bases and J by 2 bases, with 8 bases between the two germline ends. The CDR3 sequence is CASSPGSPKNIQYF. The CDR3 region has the DNA TGTGCCAGCTCACCGGGCAGCCCCAAAAACATTCAGTACTTC.

This clone came up a few times. The chain links TRBV7-9 to TRBJ2-1, with D possibly matching TRBD2 (6 bases). The V gene lost 3 bases and the J gene lost 6 bases, with 18 bases spanning the gap. Germline loops: CDR1 SEHNR, CDR2 FQNEAQ (reference sequence). This CDR3 spans 16 amino acids. The CDR3: CASSFGGAGTANEQFF. CDR3 sequence (DNA): TGTGCCAGCAGCTTTGGCGGGGCAGGGACTGCCAATGAGCAGTTCTTC. Full variable domain (remainder filled in from reference TRBV7-9 and TRBJ2-1): DTGVSQNPRHKITKRGQNVTFRCDPISEHNRLYWYRQTLGQGPEFLTYFQNEAQLEKSRLLSDRFSAERPKGSFSTLEIQRTEQGDSAMYLCASSFGGAGTANEQFFGPGTRLTVL.

The J gene is TRBJ1-5, the V gene TRBV6-2 or TRBV6-3, with D perhaps TRBD1 (5 bases). The CDR3 has 14 amino acids. V was clipped by 4 bases and J by 4 bases, with 11 bases between them. Germline CDR1 reads MNHEY; CDR2 reads SVGEGT. DNA of the CDR3: TGTGCCAGCAGTTCTGGGGGGACTAATCAGCCCCAGCATTTT. This sequence encodes CASSSGGTNQPQHF.

The V gene is TRBV11-3, the J gene TRBJ1-1, with 11 bases identical to TRBD1. CDR3 length equals 13 residues. V shed 4 bases and J 9 bases; nucleotides not matched to a gene: 4. Germline V gene data show CDR1 as SGHNT and CDR2 as YENEEA. CDR3 amino acids: CASSSWTGGKAFF. In DNA, the CDR3 is TGTGCCAGCAGCTCATGGACAGGGGGCAAAGCTTTCTTT.

The chain joins TRBV7-3 to TRBJ2-7, with a tentative D call TRBD1 (5 bases). CDR3 length: 14 amino acids. V was trimmed by 5 bases and J by 6 bases, leaving 17 bases between them. CDR1 and CDR2 from the germline V gene are SGHTA and FQGTGA. The CDR3 DNA is TGTGCCAGCAGCCCCTCCCAGGGATCAACCGAGCAGTACTTC. Its protein product is CASSPSQGSTEQYF. The variable domain in full, completed from reference TRBV7-3 and TRBJ2-7, reads GAGVSQTPSNKVTEKGKYVELRCDPISGHTALYWYRQSLGQGPEFLIYFQGTGAADDSGLPNDRFFAVRPEGSVSTLKIQRTERGDSAVYLCASSPSQGSTEQYFGPGTRLTVT.

The chain recombines TRBV5-6 with TRBJ1-2; D not certain. V lost 5 bases and J lost 5, with 16 bases in between. This CDR3 has 14 residues. Germline V gene lookup returns CDR1 SGHDT and CDR2 YYEEEE. CDR3 coding DNA: TGTGCCAGCAGTCAGCACGGGGAATGGTATGGCTACACCTTC. It specifies CASSQHGEWYGYTF.

This clone was picked up one time. The chain carries TRBV7-2 and TRBJ1-5, with unresolved D. V was pared by 5 bases and J by 11 bases, with 13 bases between. In germline, CDR1 is SGHTA, CDR2 FQGNSA. The CDR3 totals 12 residues. CDR3 residues: CASSPSVGAQHF. The CDR3 bases are TGTGCCAGCAGCCCCTCTGTGGGCGCCCAGCATTTT.

DNA of the CDR3: TGCGCCAGCAGCTCACAGGTGGCGGAAAACATTCAGTACTTC. Translated: CASSSQVAENIQYF. The chain joins TRBV5-1 to TRBJ2-4, with D possibly TRBD1 on 5 matching bases. The germline gives CDR1 SGHRS, CDR2 YFSETQ. V was shortened by 3 bases and J by 5 bases, with 12 bases between the two germline ends. CDR3 size: 14 residues.

This chain uses TRBV6-5 with TRBJ1-2; a weak D match, TRBD1 (5 bases). V lost 5 bases and J 4 bases, leaving 17 bases between the germline ends. The CDR3 totals 15 residues. CDR1 and CDR2 (germline): MNHEY, SVGAGI. The chain's CDR3 is CASSTRGASGYGYTF. CDR3 in DNA: TGTGCCAGCAGTACCCGCGGGGCCTCAGGCTATGGCTACACCTTC.

This chain uses TRBV12-5 with TRBJ2-2, with TRBD1 as a possible D gene (6 bases). The CDR3 spans 17 residues. Germline-derived CDR1 and CDR2 are LGHNT and FRNRAP. V was shortened by 3 bases and J by 0 bases, with 14 bases between the two germline ends. Written as DNA, the CDR3 is TGTGCTAGTGGTTTTTTGACAGGCGCCGCGAACACCGGGGAGCTGTTTTTT. Its translation is CASGFLTGAANTGELFF.